This T cell receptor beta chain came from a study of blood T cell repertoires in COVID-19. Study information: PBMCs, B-cell-depleted T cells, or T cells were the source of the cDNA or gDNA that made up the material.

The germline V gene encodes CDR1 SEHNR and CDR2 FQNEAQ (reference sequence). Germline trimming cut 4 bases from V and 5 bases from J; bases unmatched to any gene: 10. The CDR3 spans 16 residues. Libraries were prepared by immunoSEQ multiplex PCR; TCRdb keeps only in-frame clonotypes and omits some of them. In the table there are around 80,000 clones, roughly 82% of which are singletons. The specimen sequenced was peripheral blood. The TCR sequence derives from a man in his fifties or sixties with acute or convalescent COVID-19. The V call is TRBV7-9, the J call TRBJ1-4; the match to TRBD1 covers 7 bases. This CDR3 is CASSSRDSGRNEKLFF. The CDR3 DNA follows: TGTGCCAGCAGCTCCCGGGACAGTGGAAGGAATGAAAAACTGTTTTTT. Based on the CDR3 plus reference TRBV7-9 and TRBJ1-4, the full variable domain is DTGVSQNPRHKITKRGQNVTFRCDPISEHNRLYWYRQTLGQGPEFLTYFQNEAQLEKSRLLSDRFSAERPKGSFSTLEIQRTEQGDSAMYLCASSSRDSGRNEKLFFGSGTQLSVL.